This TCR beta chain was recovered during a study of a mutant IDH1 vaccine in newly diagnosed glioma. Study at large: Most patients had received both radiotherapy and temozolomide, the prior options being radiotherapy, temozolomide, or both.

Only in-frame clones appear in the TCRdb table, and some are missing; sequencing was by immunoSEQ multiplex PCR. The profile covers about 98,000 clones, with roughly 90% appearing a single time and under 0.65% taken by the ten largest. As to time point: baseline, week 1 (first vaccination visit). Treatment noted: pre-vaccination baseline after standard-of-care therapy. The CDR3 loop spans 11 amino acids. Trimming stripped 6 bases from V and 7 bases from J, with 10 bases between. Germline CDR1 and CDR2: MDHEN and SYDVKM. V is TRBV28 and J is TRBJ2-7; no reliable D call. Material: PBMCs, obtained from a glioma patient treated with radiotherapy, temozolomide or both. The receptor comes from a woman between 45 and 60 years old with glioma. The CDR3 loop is CASSQRREQYF. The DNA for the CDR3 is TGTGCCAGCAGCCAGCGCAGGGAGCAGTACTTC.